The TCR beta chain under discussion was sequenced for a study of blood T cell repertoires in COVID-19. Authors' processing steps: Amplification from reference gene primers served as the basis for estimated nucleated cell counts. Measured with immunoSEQ multiplex PCR; TCRdb has only the in-frame clones, and not every one. That table gives V, J and clone size, and the DNA gave D and trimming. The sample consists of about 29,000 clones, around 90% of them appearing once. Germline values: CDR1 LGHDT, CDR2 YNNKEL (reference sequence). The CDR3 runs to 14 residues. With 11 bases clipped from V and 9 bases from J, the junction kept 14 bases outside the gene matches.

The source of this sequence is a human donor in a cohort sampled during active COVID-19. The rearrangement joins TRBV3-1 (or the pseudogene TRBV3-2) to TRBJ2-1; the match to TRBD2 covers 9 bases. Material: peripheral blood. DNA of the CDR3: TGTGCCTCCCGAGGGGCGGGGGGGCCAGGTGAGCAGTTCTTC. This gives the protein CASRGAGGPGEQFF.